Sequencing of this T cell receptor beta chain was carried out in a study of T-cell reconstitution after alpha-beta-depleted transplantation in children. Unique molecular identifiers were used in preparing the TCRbeta library. TCRdb itself ran the PCR reads through MiXCR, one entry per CDR3 protein. Here the sample spans around 700,000 distinct CDR3 sequences, around 14% being singletons. This CDR3 contains 12 residues. CDR1 and CDR2 (germline): SGHAT, FQNNGV. Trimming cost V 5 bases and J 12 bases; bases outside gene matches: 6. The sequenced sample was PBMCs, obtained before TCRalphabeta/CD19-depleted stem cell transplant. The rearrangement links TRBV11-2 to TRBJ2-1; the match to TRBD1 covers 8 bases. This TCR derives from a girl aged 2 to 10 with congenital amegakaryocytic thrombocytopenia, due to receive a stem cell transplant. Written as DNA, the CDR3 is TGTGCCAGCAGCCAACAGGGGGATGGGCAGTTCTTC. It encodes CASSQQGDGQFF.